This TCR beta chain appears in the sequencing data of a study of blood T cell repertoires in COVID-19. Study-wide context: Acute-phase and convalescent COVID-19 samples originated in the United States, Italy and Spain. Sources were T cells, B-cell-depleted T cells, or PBMCs; the material itself was cDNA or gDNA.

Clinical histories supplied by participants themselves formed the basis of cohort assignment. In the study's own analysis: Scientists estimated how many nucleated cells there were by amplifying reference gene primers. Assay: immunoSEQ multiplex PCR; the TCRdb copy retains only in-frame clones and omits some. V and J calls and clone size come straight from that table; D and trimming were deduced from the DNA. Of about 190,000 clones in the sample, 76% were seen once. CDR3 length: 15 residues. V gave up 1 base and J gave up 8 bases; unmatched junction bases: 7. Per germline, CDR1 MGHDK and CDR2 SYGVNS. The material sequenced was PBMCs or T cells enriched from blood (not recorded which). This TCR was recovered from a woman between 45 and 65 years old with acute COVID-19. The V and J genes are TRBV25-1 and TRBJ1-2; 10 bases are a match to TRBD1. CDR3 protein: CASSESGTGVGGYTF. DNA of the CDR3: TGTGCCAGCAGTGAATCAGGGACAGGGGTCGGAGGCTACACCTTC.